This paragraph reports one T cell receptor beta chain. Its antigen is unknown. Read coverage stops 3 residues before the CDR3 terminus; the germline J gene supplies the remainder. Losses at the gene ends were 5 bases for V and 4 bases for J; bases not matched to a gene: 7. Germline V gene data show CDR1 as SGHVS and CDR2 as FQNEAQ. The CDR3 spans 14 residues. This entry belongs to a study of T cells in women clearing cervical HPV infection. Study-wide background: HLA type stays a possible confounder, typing being limited.

Findings and limits, study-wide: Combining TCR richness with V gene abundances gave around 0.83 AUC.

Sequencing was performed with immunoSEQ multiplex PCR; in TCRdb, only in-frame clones are kept and a portion is missing. The sample spans some 16,000 clones; the ten largest clones claim about 10%. The clonotype comes from a woman between 18 and 70 years old with a cervical HPV16 infection that either progressed to CIN3+ or cleared (not recorded which). The source material was blood buffy coat. The J gene is TRBJ2-5, the V gene TRBV7-8; 7 positions agree with TRBD1. This CDR3 is CASSRDRVGETQYF. The DNA read from the CDR3 is TGTGCCAGCAGCAGAGACAGGGTTGGAGAGACC.